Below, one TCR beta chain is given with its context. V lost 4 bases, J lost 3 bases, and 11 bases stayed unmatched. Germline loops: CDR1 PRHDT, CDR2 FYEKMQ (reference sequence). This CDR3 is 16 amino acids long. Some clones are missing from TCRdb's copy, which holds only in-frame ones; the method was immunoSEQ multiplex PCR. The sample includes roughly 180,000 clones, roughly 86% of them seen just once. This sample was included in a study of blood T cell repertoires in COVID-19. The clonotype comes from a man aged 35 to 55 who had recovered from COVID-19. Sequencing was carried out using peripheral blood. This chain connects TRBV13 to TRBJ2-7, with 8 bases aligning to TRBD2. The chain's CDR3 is CASSSSRASGYYEQYF. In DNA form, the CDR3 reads TGTGCCAGCAGCTCTTCGCGGGCTAGCGGGTACTACGAGCAGTACTTC.